Below, 8 T cell receptor beta chains from the same sample are listed, as sequenced in a study of shared clonotypes between healthy human individuals. Profiling relied on immunoSEQ multiplex PCR, and the TCRdb table lists in-frame clones only, not all of them. The repertoire includes approximately 1.9 million clones, 85% to 95% of them detected once, and less than 2% sits in the top ten. CD8 cells classed as naive were CD45RO-negative and positively selected for CCR7, excluding terminally differentiated effector memory CD45RA+ cells. Sequences were obtained from naive CD8+ T cells from PBMCs. Receptors originate from a man younger than 30 in good health. Some clones in this sample may be carry-over from other donors' samples.

The chain's CDR3 is CASSPGSALSYEQYF. The CDR3 DNA follows: TGTGCCAGCAGCCCCGGGAGCGCCCTCTCCTACGAGCAGTACTTC. The rearrangement links TRBV11-2 to TRBJ2-7, with D perhaps TRBD2 (6 bases). The CDR3 is 15 amino acids. With 5 bases removed from V and 0 bases from J, the gap between germline ends came to 14 bases. Germline V lookup: CDR1 SGHAT, CDR2 FQNNGV. Supplemented by reference TRBV11-2 and TRBJ2-7, the full variable domain reads EAGVAQSPRYKIIEKRQSVAFWCNPISGHATLYWYQQILGQGPKLLIQFQNNGVVDDSQLPKDRFSAERLKGVDSTLKIQPAKLEDSAVYLCASSPGSALSYEQYFGPGTRLTVT.

The chain joins TRBV4-3 to TRBJ2-7, with 13 bases fitting TRBD2. The CDR3 covers 16 residues. The germline CDR1 and CDR2 sequences are LGHNA and YSLEER. Trimming cost V 4 bases and J 3 bases; bases outside gene matches: 6. The CDR3 DNA is TGCGCCAGCAGCCGTGGACTAGCGGGAGAGGGCTACGAGCAGTACTTC. Its translation: CASSRGLAGEGYEQYF.

The chain combines TRBV4-1 with TRBJ1-4, with D unclear. The CDR3 is made up of 17 amino acids. Germline CDR1 reads MGHRA; CDR2 reads YSYEKL. V was trimmed by 1 base and J by 4 bases, leaving 16 bases between them. The chain's CDR3 is CASSQGPPRLLNEKLFF. CDR3 DNA: TGCGCCAGCAGCCAAGGGCCCCCGAGGCTTCTTAATGAAAAACTGTTTTTT.

The chain couples TRBV19 to TRBJ2-3; tentative D call: TRBD2 (6 bases). V was shortened by 6 bases and J by 4 bases, with 14 bases between the two germline ends. This CDR3 contains 14 residues. CDR1 LNHDA and CDR2 SQIVND come from the germline V gene (reference sequence). The CDR3 spells CASRSPSVPDTQYF. The CDR3 DNA reads TGTGCCAGTAGAAGTCCTAGCGTCCCAGATACGCAGTATTTT. The full variable domain, completed using reference TRBV19 and TRBJ2-3, is DGGITQSPKYLFRKEGQNVTLSCEQNLNHDAMYWYRQDPGQGLRLIYYSQIVNDFQKGDIAEGYSVSREKKESFPLTVTSAQKNPTAFYLCASRSPSVPDTQYFGPGTRLTVL.

This clone was seen just once. This sequence joins TRBV11-2 and TRBJ2-7; 8 nucleotides agree with TRBD1. V trimming: 3 bases; J trimming: 0 bases; junction bases outside the gene matches: 10. The CDR3 contains 17 residues. In germline, CDR1 is SGHAT, CDR2 FQNNGV. CDR3 DNA: TGTGCCAGCAGCTTGGTTGGGGGGACAGGCAGCTCCTACGAGCAGTACTTC. Protein: CASSLVGGTGSSYEQYF.

This sequence joins TRBV9 and TRBJ2-1; tentatively, D is TRBD2 (6 bases). This CDR3 is built from 14 residues. In germline, CDR1 is SGDLS, CDR2 YYNGEE. Trimming left V 4 bases short and J 7 bases short, with 15 bases between. The CDR3 region is CASSPRESRNEQFF. CDR3 bases: TGTGCCAGCAGCCCCCGGGAGTCGAGGAATGAGCAGTTCTTC.

Worth noting for this clone: Within the sample, other DNA sequences also encode this same CDR3. The chain recombines TRBV10-1 with TRBJ2-7; 8 nucleotides line up with TRBD1. The CDR3 has 15 amino acids. Germline CDR1 is WNHNN and CDR2 is SYGVQD (reference sequence). Trimming at V came to 0 bases and at J to 4 bases, leaving 5 bases not matched to a gene. CDR3: CASSESGTGVYEQYF. The CDR3 DNA sequence: TGCGCCAGCAGTGAGTCGGGGACAGGAGTATACGAGCAGTACTTC.

This clone came up once. The chain recombines TRBV7-9 with TRBJ2-7; D uncertain. CDR3 length: 12 residues. CDR1 and CDR2 (germline): SEHNR, FQNEAQ (reference sequence). V lost 10 bases, J lost 3 bases, and 13 bases lay in between. CDR3 sequence (DNA): TGTGCCACCAGAAAATCGGTCTACGAGCAGTACTTC. Protein: CATRKSVYEQYF.